The rows below give T cell receptor beta chains drawn from one sample of a study of cytomegalovirus exposure and HLA in healthy donors. The data were produced by immunoSEQ multiplex PCR, yet TCRdb's version contains in-frame clones alone and is incomplete. This sample has 120,000 or so clones; around 76% occur once, and the top ten carry over 25%. Sequenced material: PBMCs. All receptors derive from a man aged 60 to 69 in good health and CMV-seropositive. Both conserved end residues are part of each CDR3. The order of the fields is clone size, V gene, J gene, D gene, CDR3 DNA, CDR3 protein. The D gene is left open where the match is weak. The size field is filled for only some rows; it gives once, few, many or a size class.

clone_size: .
v_call: TRBV27
j_call: TRBJ1-5
d_call: .
cdr3_nt: TGTGCCAGCAGTTACCGGGTTGGCCAGCCCCAGCATTTT
cdr3_aa: CASSYRVGQPQHF

clone_size: .
v_call: TRBV5-6
j_call: TRBJ2-7
d_call: TRBD2
cdr3_nt: TGTGCCAGCAGCCCGGGGGGAACCTACGAGCAGTACTTC
cdr3_aa: CASSPGGTYEQYF

clone_size: .
v_call: TRBV9
j_call: TRBJ1-3
d_call: TRBD1
cdr3_nt: TGTGCCAGCAGCTCGAGAGACAGGGGACCTGGAAACACCATATATTTT
cdr3_aa: CASSSRDRGPGNTIYF

clone_size: .
v_call: TRBV6-5
j_call: TRBJ2-7
d_call: TRBD2
cdr3_nt: TGTGCCAGCAGTGGCCCAGCGGGAGGCTCCTACGAGCAGTACTTC
cdr3_aa: CASSGPAGGSYEQYF

clone_size: once
v_call: TRBV5-4
j_call: TRBJ2-7
d_call: TRBD2
cdr3_nt: TGTGCCAGCAGCTCAGCGGGGGGCTACGAGCAGTACTTC
cdr3_aa: CASSSAGGYEQYF

clone_size: .
v_call: TRBV7-2
j_call: TRBJ2-7
d_call: TRBD1
cdr3_nt: TGTGCCAGCAGCTTTTCCGGGACAGGGTTCTACGAGCAGTACTTC
cdr3_aa: CASSFSGTGFYEQYF

clone_size: .
v_call: TRBV5-1
j_call: TRBJ2-7
d_call: .
cdr3_nt: TGCGCCAGCCGGCCTCCCACTAGTGGCTACGAGCAGTACTTC
cdr3_aa: CASRPPTSGYEQYF

clone_size: .
v_call: TRBV19
j_call: TRBJ2-7
d_call: .
cdr3_nt: TGTGCCAGTAGTGGGTCCGGGCGGGAACGGCCCTACGAGCAGTACTTC
cdr3_aa: CASSGSGRERPYEQYF

clone_size: .
v_call: TRBV5-1
j_call: TRBJ2-2
d_call: .
cdr3_nt: TGCGCCAGCAGCTTGACAGGGTCCGGGGAGCTGTTTTTT
cdr3_aa: CASSLTGSGELFF

clone_size: .
v_call: TRBV2
j_call: TRBJ2-2
d_call: TRBD1
cdr3_nt: TGTGCCAGCAGTGAAGCGCTCAGGGGGCTAGGAACCGGGGAGCTGTTTTTT
cdr3_aa: CASSEALRGLGTGELFF

clone_size: .
v_call: TRBV4-1
j_call: TRBJ2-3
d_call: TRBD2
cdr3_nt: TGCGCCAGCAGCCAAGGGGAGGGTGATACGCAGTATTTT
cdr3_aa: CASSQGEGDTQYF